A selection of T cell receptor beta chains follows, all from one sample in a study of siplizumab effects on memory and regulatory T cells. Profiled with immunoSEQ multiplex PCR; TCRdb holds only in-frame clones, not every one. The sample lists roughly 120,000 clones, approximately 94% occurring once. Sequenced material: non-Treg CD4+ T cells sorted from blood. All receptors come from a human donor in good health. The conserved cysteine and the conserved F or W are not part of the CDR3 here. Clone size, where shown, is once, few, many, or a class for clones that have expanded.

size	V	length	J	CDR3
-	TRBV4-1	12	TRBJ1-4	ASSPLTGKEKLF
-	TRBV5-1	14	TRBJ2-3	ASSQGTSGSTDTQY
-	TRBV5-1	13	TRBJ2-2	ASSTDRGGTGELF
-	TRBV29-1	10	TRBJ2-5	SVRPLQETQY
-	TRBV11-2	13	TRBJ2-7	ASSLDVNRNYEQY
once	TRBV27	12	TRBJ1-5	ASSREGADQPQH
-	TRBV5-6	12	TRBJ1-1	ASSFGTGNTEAF
-	TRBV5-8	13	TRBJ1-3	ASSSDRYSGNTIY
-	TRBV5-1	14	TRBJ2-3	ASSLDGFLATDTQY
-	TRBV6-1	10	TRBJ2-5	ASRPDQETQY
once	TRBV29-1	10	TRBJ2-7	SVGQSVYEQY
once	TRBV11-3	12	TRBJ2-3	ASSFSMGADTQY
-	TRBV2	13	TRBJ2-1	ASRNTGGSYNEQF
-	TRBV5-1	12	TRBJ1-5	ASSLSGSNQPQH
-	TRBV5-1	14	TRBJ2-3	ASSLVLAGPTDTQY
-	TRBV15	15	TRBJ2-1	ATSRDMSGGGINEQF
-	TRBV9	14	TRBJ1-6	ASSVGQSSYNSPLH
-	TRBV11-3	11	TRBJ2-7	ASSSGQGYEQY
-	TRBV7-2	11	TRBJ1-4	ASSPKQGEKLF
-	TRBV19	12	TRBJ2-5	ASSNMMGRETQY
-	TRBV6-4	12	TRBJ2-1	ASSERGEYNEQF
-	TRBV7-6	12	TRBJ2-7	ASSLAGEAYEQY
-	TRBV7-9	16	TRBJ2-3	ASSTRTTSGGSTDTQY
-	TRBV2	13	TRBJ1-2	ASSGSTGVRNGYT
-	TRBV5-1	14	TRBJ1-6	ASSLEAISYNSPLH
once	TRBV18	12	TRBJ2-7	ASSPGTATYEQY
-	TRBV5-5	13	TRBJ2-7	ASSSLQGSSYEQY
-	TRBV6-1	11	TRBJ1-1	ASRDTLNTEAF
-	TRBV6-4	11	TRBJ2-1	ASSSQGAGEQF
-	TRBV7-2	11	TRBJ2-3	ASSLYRGDTQY
-	TRBV19	13	TRBJ2-3	ASSARHSSTDTQY
-	TRBV5-1	14	TRBJ2-2	ASSHSRGMNTGELF
-	TRBV18	13	TRBJ1-5	ASSLGQAYNQPQH
-	TRBV18	14	TRBJ1-3	ASSPTGGLIGNTIY
-	TRBV2	11	TRBJ2-7	ASSGETIYEQY
-	TRBV5-6	12	TRBJ2-5	ASSDSRSAKTQY
-	TRBV7-3	12	TRBJ2-1	ASSRTGSYNEQF
-	TRBV5-1	11	TRBJ2-3	ASSVLGPDTQY
-	TRBV7-9	14	TRBJ2-5	ASSVRRTGSGETQY
-	TRBV5-1	13	TRBJ1-1	ASSSYGVANTEAF
-	TRBV30	10	TRBJ2-6	AWTGGANVLT
-	TRBV6-6	13	TRBJ1-5	ASRYGAQGNQPQH
-	TRBV5-1	12	TRBJ1-2	ASSLEGALYGYT
once	TRBV5-6	10	TRBJ2-3	ASSLRSDTQY
-	TRBV25-1	15	TRBJ2-5	ASSDGGPVGSQETQY
-	TRBV14	14	TRBJ2-2	ASSQDGRVGPGELF
-	TRBV18	13	TRBJ2-1	ASSRLGLAGDEQF
-	TRBV7-3	12	TRBJ2-7	ASSPKTSFHEQY
once	TRBV7-9	12	TRBJ2-3	AARDTGSTDTQY